Shown below are 32 T cell receptor beta chains from a single sample sequenced in a study of fetal regulatory T cell absence and autoimmunity. Sequencing used immunoSEQ multiplex PCR; TCRdb keeps in-frame clones, though not all of them. The sample lists 95,000 or so clones; around 72% were seen once. Sequencing was done on a sample of pancreas tissue. The receptors shown here come from a male donor with IPEX syndrome.

The chain employs TRBV6-5 and TRBJ2-1, with 11 positions matching TRBD2. Germline-derived CDR1 and CDR2 are MNHEY and SVGAGI. The CDR3 length is 16 residues. With 2 bases clipped from V and 2 bases from J, the junction kept 2 bases outside the gene matches. CDR3 sequence: CASSYGTSGTYNEQFF. The CDR3 DNA reads TGTGCCAGCAGTTACGGGACTAGCGGTACCTACAATGAGCAGTTCTTC.

This clone came up once. The CDR3 reads CASSLGGADGYTF. The CDR3 DNA follows: TGTGCCAGCAGTTTAGGGGGGGCGGATGGCTACACCTTC. This chain joins TRBV27 and TRBJ1-2, with a tentative D call TRBD1 (6 bases). Germline CDR1 and CDR2: MNHEY and SMNVEV (reference sequence). This CDR3 spans 13 amino acids. V lost 2 bases to trimming and J lost 6 bases, with 10 bases between them.

This rearrangement joins TRBV7-9 to TRBJ2-1; 14 bases fit TRBD2. The CDR3 is 13 amino acids. Trimming removed 8 bases from V and 8 bases from J; junction bases left unmatched: 2. Germline-derived CDR1 and CDR2 are SEHNR and FQNEAQ (reference sequence). The CDR3 sequence is CASGTSGSYEQFF. DNA of the CDR3: TGTGCCAGCGGGACTAGCGGGAGCTATGAGCAGTTCTTC. The full variable domain, rest sourced from reference TRBV7-9 and TRBJ2-1, is DTGVSQNPRHKITKRGQNVTFRCDPISEHNRLYWYRQTLGQGPEFLTYFQNEAQLEKSRLLSDRFSAERPKGSFSTLEIQRTEQGDSAMYLCASGTSGSYEQFFGPGTRLTVL.

The chain is built from TRBV27 and TRBJ2-7, with a possible D match to TRBD2 (7 bases). The V end lost 0 bases, the J end lost 6 bases, and 18 bases lay between the germline ends. Germline V lookup: CDR1 MNHEY, CDR2 SMNVEV (reference sequence). This CDR3 is built from 16 residues. The CDR3 DNA sequence: TGTGCCAGCAGTTTATCGAGGGGGGGCCCAATGGGCGAGCAGTACTTC. The encoded protein is CASSLSRGGPMGEQYF.

The chain carries TRBV6-6 and TRBJ2-4, with D uncertain. CDR1 and CDR2 (germline): MNHNY, SVGAGI (reference sequence). CDR3 length equals 12 residues. Trimming stripped 9 bases from V and 3 bases from J, with 9 bases between. CDR3 DNA sequence: TGTGCCAGAATGGTTTTCAAAAACATTCAGTACTTC. Encoded protein: CARMVFKNIQYF.

This chain's CDR3 is CASSLYGSYEQYF. The CDR3 DNA follows: TGCGCCAGCAGCTTGTACGGCTCCTACGAGCAGTACTTC. The V call is TRBV5-1, the J call TRBJ2-7; no definite D call. With 1 base removed from V and 0 bases from J, the gap between germline ends came to 5 bases. This CDR3 is 13 amino acids long. CDR1 is SGHRS and CDR2 is YFSETQ in the germline V gene.

The chain combines TRBV4-3 with TRBJ1-1, with unresolved D. CDR1 and CDR2 (germline): LGHNA, YSLEER. The CDR3 consists of 15 residues. The V and J ends lost 4 bases and 2 bases respectively, with 14 bases between them. The CDR3 sequence: CASSPSGYYNTEAFF. CDR3 nucleotide sequence: TGCGCCAGCAGCCCCTCGGGGTATTATAACACTGAAGCTTTCTTT.

This chain joins TRBV2 and TRBJ1-5; D remains unclear. The CDR3 is 15 residues long. Deletions cut 8 bases from V and 2 bases from J, with 16 bases between. The germline V gene has CDR1 SNHLY and CDR2 FYNNEI. The CDR3 loop reads CASAMVPGRNQPQHF. The CDR3 coding sequence is TGTGCCAGCGCCATGGTCCCCGGGCGCAATCAGCCCCAGCATTTT.

The chain uses TRBV18 and TRBJ1-2; no firm D call. The CDR3 consists of 14 residues. The germline V gene has CDR1 KGHSH and CDR2 LQKENI. V was shortened by 2 bases and J by 2 bases, with 9 bases between the two germline ends. This CDR3 reads CASSPDDKNYGYTF. The CDR3, as DNA: TGTGCCAGCTCACCAGACGACAAGAACTATGGCTACACCTTC.

This clone was seen a handful of times. V gene TRBV11-3 combines with J gene TRBJ1-2; TRBD1 matches at 7 bases. In germline, CDR1 is SGHNT, CDR2 YENEEA. V was pared by 6 bases and J by 5 bases, with 3 bases of the junction left unmatched. The CDR3 is 12 residues long. The CDR3 coding sequence is TGTGCCAGCAGTCAGGGGGAGTATGGCTACACCTTC. This codes for CASSQGEYGYTF.

Only one count was recorded for this clone. The chain recombines TRBV30 with TRBJ2-4; D gene uncertain. This CDR3 region has 12 residues. CDR1 GTSNPN and CDR2 SVGIG come from the germline V gene (reference sequence). Deletions cut 0 bases from V and 7 bases from J, with 7 bases between. The CDR3 spells CAWSVTANIQYF. The CDR3 DNA reads as TGTGCCTGGAGTGTAACGGCGAACATTCAGTACTTC.

This sequence joins TRBV30 and TRBJ2-7; D perhaps matches TRBD2 (6 bases). Germline V gene lookup returns CDR1 GTSNPN and CDR2 SVGIG (reference sequence). The V gene lost 4 bases and the J gene lost 2 bases, with 12 bases spanning the gap. The CDR3 consists of 13 residues. This CDR3 is CAWNAGRAYEQYF. The CDR3 coding sequence is TGTGCCTGGAATGCGGGAAGGGCCTACGAGCAGTACTTC.

This clone was observed a single time. The chain has TRBV30 and TRBJ2-3, with 7 bases identical to TRBD2. The CDR3 spans 12 residues. V lost 4 bases to trimming and J lost 7 bases; unmatched junction nucleotides: 5. Germline V gives CDR1 GTSNPN, CDR2 SVGIG (reference sequence). CDR3 residues: CAWIPSGNTQYF. The CDR3 nucleotides read TGTGCCTGGATTCCCAGCGGGAATACGCAGTATTTT.

The chain joins TRBV10-3 to TRBJ1-2; D unclear. There are 11 residues in the CDR3. Germline CDR1 ENHRY, CDR2 SYGVKD. Between the trimmed V and J ends, which lost 8 bases and 5 bases, there was a span of 9 bases. CDR3 DNA: TGTGCCATCGAGGGAGGATATGGCTACACCTTC. Encoded protein: CAIEGGYGYTF.

CDR3 in amino acids: CASSLAAGGPTDTQYF. As DNA, the CDR3 is TGTGCCAGCAGCTTAGCAGCGGGGGGGCCCACAGATACGCAGTATTTT. The chain combines TRBV7-2 with TRBJ2-3; 10 bases line up with TRBD2. The J segment lost 2 bases and the V segment lost 0 bases, leaving 2 bases of the junction unmatched. CDR3 size: 16 residues. Germline CDR1 reads SGHTA; CDR2 reads FQGNSA.

The V and J genes are TRBV6-1 and TRBJ2-7; D is undetermined. CDR3 length: 14 amino acids. The V gene lost 3 bases and the J gene lost 1 base, with 10 bases spanning the gap. CDR1 and CDR2 from the germline V gene are MNHNS and SASEGT. CDR3 protein: CASSDWKESYEQYF. The CDR3 DNA sequence: TGTGCCAGCAGTGACTGGAAAGAATCCTACGAGCAGTACTTC.

The genes are TRBV9 and TRBJ2-3; the D is unclear. The germline gives CDR1 SGDLS, CDR2 YYNGEE. V was cut by 0 bases and J by 2 bases, with 4 bases left in between. This CDR3 is 13 amino acids long. The CDR3 region is CASSVAITDTQYF. Written as DNA, the CDR3 is TGTGCCAGCAGCGTAGCCATCACAGATACGCAGTATTTT. The full variable domain, completed using reference TRBV9 and TRBJ2-3, is DSGVTQTPKHLITATGQRVTLRCSPRSGDLSVYWYQQSLDQGLQFLIQYYNGEERAKGNILERFSAQQFPDLHSELNLSSLELGDSALYFCASSVAITDTQYFGPGTRLTVL.

V is TRBV5-1 and J is TRBJ2-7, with 11 bases that match TRBD1. The V gene's germline CDR1 is SGHRS and CDR2 YFSETQ. Trimming took 2 bases from V and 0 from J; bases not matched to a gene: 1. The CDR3 has 15 residues. The CDR3 spells CASSFGTGGSYEQYF. The CDR3 region has the DNA TGCGCCAGCAGCTTCGGGACAGGGGGCTCCTACGAGCAGTACTTC.

V and J are TRBV9 and TRBJ2-3; 8 nucleotides line up with TRBD1. The CDR3 is 16 residues long. Germline CDR1 SGDLS, CDR2 YYNGEE. Trimming took 0 bases from V and 5 from J; bases not matched to a gene: 8. The CDR3 region has the DNA TGTGCCAGCAGCGTAGGGACAGGGTTCCGTTTAGATACGCAGTATTTT. Encoded protein: CASSVGTGFRLDTQYF.

This clone was seen a handful of times. The rearrangement joins TRBV25-1 to TRBJ2-7; D not resolved. CDR3 length equals 13 residues. CDR1 and CDR2 (germline): MGHDK, SYGVNS. The ends were cut back, 7 bases at V and 0 bases at J, with 10 bases in the middle. In DNA, the CDR3 is TGTGCCAGCAACCTCCGGTCCTCCTACGAGCAGTACTTC. It specifies CASNLRSSYEQYF.

The rearrangement links TRBV2 to TRBJ2-5, with D uncertain. This CDR3 region has 14 residues. Germline V gives CDR1 SNHLY, CDR2 FYNNEI. V lost 7 bases and J 2 bases, leaving 14 bases between the germline ends. CDR3 nucleotides: TGTGCCAGCACTGGAAGCCCCCCGCAAGAGACCCAGTACTTC. Its protein product is CASTGSPPQETQYF.

This clone appeared a few times. The CDR3 reads CASSTSGGANEQFF. CDR3 nucleotide sequence: TGTGCCAGCTCGACTAGCGGGGGGGCCAATGAGCAGTTCTTC. V gene TRBV18 combines with J gene TRBJ2-1, with 14 bases matching TRBD2. Trimming cost V 6 bases and J 6 bases; bases outside gene matches: 1. Germline loops: CDR1 KGHSH, CDR2 LQKENI. The CDR3 is 14 residues long.

This clone was picked up a small number of times. The chain recombines TRBV7-2 with TRBJ1-5; possible D gene TRBD1, 6 bases. The germline V gene encodes CDR1 SGHTA and CDR2 FQGNSA. The ends were cut back, 5 bases at V and 1 base at J, with 12 bases in the middle. This CDR3 is built from 15 residues. This chain's CDR3 is CASSDTGSSNQPQHF. CDR3 DNA sequence: TGTGCCAGCAGCGACACAGGGTCGAGCAATCAGCCCCAGCATTTT.

CDR3 bases: TGTGCCAGTAGTATAGAGCCGGGGATCCCCCAAGAGACCCAGTACTTC. As protein: CASSIEPGIPQETQYF. The chain has TRBV19 and TRBJ2-5; D possibly corresponds to TRBD2 (5 bases). V was cut by 0 bases and J by 1 base, with 12 bases left in between. CDR3 length: 16 residues. CDR1 and CDR2 from the germline V gene are LNHDA and SQIVND (reference sequence).

The genes are TRBV4-3 and TRBJ2-3; 15 bases line up with TRBD2. The V segment lost 0 bases and the J segment 1 base; nucleotides outside the gene matches: 8. In germline, CDR1 is LGHNA, CDR2 YSLEER. The CDR3 runs to 20 residues. CDR3 nucleotide sequence: TGCGCCAGCAGCCAAGATCCCCCCGGGACTAGCGGGGGGCGCACAGATACGCAGTATTTT. This gives the protein CASSQDPPGTSGGRTDTQYF.

Remarks on this clone: The DNA is left out, because the CDR3 cannot be placed on it with certainty; the CDR3 is given as TCRdb lists it. This chain links TRBV6-5 with TRBJ2-5; the DNA was not used to check the table's D call, TRBD2. Germline CDR1 MNHEY, CDR2 SVGAGI. Counting both end residues, the CDR3 totals 15 amino acids. This CDR3 is CASSSSGGNRKTQYF.

This chain links TRBV6-1 with TRBJ1-5, with TRBD1 matching 7 bases. Trimming removed 6 bases from V and 6 bases from J; junction bases left unmatched: 5. Germline V gives CDR1 MNHNS, CDR2 SASEGT. The CDR3 is 13 amino acids. The CDR3 nucleotides read TGTGCCAGCAGGACAGGGACAGTTCAGCCCCAGCATTTT. It encodes CASRTGTVQPQHF.

This clone was picked up a small number of times. V and J are TRBV2 and TRBJ2-1, with 12 bases lining up with TRBD2. With 3 bases clipped from V and 6 bases from J, the junction kept 3 bases outside the gene matches. This CDR3 has 15 amino acids. From germline, CDR1 is SNHLY and CDR2 FYNNEI. CDR3 residues: CASSDGLAGINEQFF. The CDR3 nucleotides read TGTGCCAGCAGTGACGGACTAGCGGGGATCAATGAGCAGTTCTTC.

This chain links TRBV5-4 with TRBJ2-2; TRBD2 agrees at 8 bases. CDR1 and CDR2 from the germline V gene are SGHNT and YYREEE (reference sequence). CDR3 size: 16 residues. The trim removed 3 bases at V and 0 bases at J, leaving 4 bases unmatched. CDR3 sequence reads: CASSSPGGANTGELFF. CDR3 DNA: TGTGCCAGCAGCTCGCCCGGGGGGGCGAACACCGGGGAGCTGTTTTTT.

The gene calls are TRBV5-1 and TRBJ1-2; tentatively, D is TRBD1 (5 bases). There are 12 residues in the CDR3. Germline CDR1 is SGHRS and CDR2 is YFSETQ. Trimming shortened V by 4 bases and J by 8 bases, and 12 bases separated the two germline ends. CDR3 in DNA: TGCGCCAGCAGCCGCGACAGTTCCGGCTACACCTTC. Its translation is CASSRDSSGYTF.

This chain connects TRBV19 to TRBJ2-1; D is possibly TRBD2 (6 bases). CDR1 is LNHDA and CDR2 is SQIVND in the germline V gene (reference sequence). The V gene lost 9 bases and the J gene lost 9 bases, with 15 bases spanning the gap. This CDR3 region has 12 residues. This CDR3 is CASTTGSTEQFF. CDR3 coding DNA: TGTGCCAGCACCACCGGGAGTACTGAGCAGTTCTTC.

The chain employs TRBV4-2 and TRBJ2-7; a weak D match, TRBD2 (5 bases). The CDR3 has 17 amino acids. V was clipped by 0 bases and J by 3 bases, with 18 bases between them. Germline loops: CDR1 LGHNA, CDR2 YNFKEQ. CDR3 nucleotides: TGTGCCAGCAGCCAAGATTTTCCCCTGGACTTGTACTACGAGCAGTACTTC. Protein: CASSQDFPLDLYYEQYF.